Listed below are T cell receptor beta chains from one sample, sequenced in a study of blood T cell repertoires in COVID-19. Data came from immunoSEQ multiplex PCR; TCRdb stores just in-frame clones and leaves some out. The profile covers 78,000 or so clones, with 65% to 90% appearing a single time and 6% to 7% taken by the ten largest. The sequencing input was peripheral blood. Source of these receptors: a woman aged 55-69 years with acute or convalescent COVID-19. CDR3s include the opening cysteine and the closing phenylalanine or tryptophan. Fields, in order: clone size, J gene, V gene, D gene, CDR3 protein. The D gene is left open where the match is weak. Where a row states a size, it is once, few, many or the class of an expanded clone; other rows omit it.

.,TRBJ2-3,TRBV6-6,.,CASSYRGGGTDTQYF
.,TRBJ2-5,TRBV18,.,CASSRDIQETQYF
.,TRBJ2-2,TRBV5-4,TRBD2,CASRLAGGSRTGELFF
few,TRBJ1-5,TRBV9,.,CASSSDGGSQPQHF
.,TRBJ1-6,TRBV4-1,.,CASSQERGFSPNSPLHF
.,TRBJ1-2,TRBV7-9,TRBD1,CASSLEGTGTVGYTF
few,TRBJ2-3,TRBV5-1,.,CASSLAGAIGTDTQYF
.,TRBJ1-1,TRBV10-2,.,CASSESGRVVEAFF
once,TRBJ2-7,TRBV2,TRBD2,CATRRELAEFYEQYF
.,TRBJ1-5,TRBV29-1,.,CSVGRQRNQPQHF
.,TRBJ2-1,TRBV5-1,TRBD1,CASSWGTGEVGEQFF
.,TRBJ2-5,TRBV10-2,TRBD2,CASSLAGGYQETQYF
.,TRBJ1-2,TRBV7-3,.,CASSLLGQGGGYTF
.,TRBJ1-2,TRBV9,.,CASSPQAGGYTF
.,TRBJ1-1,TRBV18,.,CASSPSVEGRVAFF
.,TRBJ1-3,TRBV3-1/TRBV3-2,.,CASSQAVRGYGNTIYF
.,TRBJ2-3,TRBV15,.,CATAGWGTDTQYF
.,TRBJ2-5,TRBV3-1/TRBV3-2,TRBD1,CASSQPPTTGVETQYF
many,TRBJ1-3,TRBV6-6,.,CASSYPRAGLGNTIYF
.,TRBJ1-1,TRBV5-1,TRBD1,CASSPGTGPGTEAFF
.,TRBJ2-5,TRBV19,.,CASSNLLTEETQYF
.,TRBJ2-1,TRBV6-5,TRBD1,CASSYSTGLSSEQFF
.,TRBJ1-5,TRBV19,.,CASSPRRGTGYSNQPQHF